The 12 T cell receptor beta chains below all came from one sample that was sequenced in a study of T cell changes during pregnancy in multiple sclerosis. Clones were sequenced by immunoSEQ multiplex PCR, and TCRdb holds only the in-frame ones, with some missing. This sample has about 67,000 clones; approximately 90% occur once, and the top ten carry around 1.6%. This specimen consisted of peripheral blood, obtained in the third trimester of pregnancy. All receptors come from a female donor with multiple sclerosis, enrolled in a pregnancy study.

J is TRBJ1-2 and V is TRBV6-5, with 10 bases aligning to TRBD1. The germline CDR1 and CDR2 sequences are MNHEY and SVGAGI. V lost 11 bases to trimming and J lost 4 bases; unmatched junction nucleotides: 7. The CDR3 length is 13 residues. The CDR3 DNA reads TGTGCCGCGAGACAGGGGGCGGTCTATGGCTACACCTTC. It encodes CAARQGAVYGYTF.

This chain links TRBV4-3 with TRBJ2-3; unclear D gene. CDR1 and CDR2 (germline): LGHNA, YSLEER. This CDR3 spans 15 amino acids. The V end was cut by 4 bases, the J end by 6 bases, with 17 bases between. CDR3 DNA: TGCGCCAGCAGCCCTCGGGTAGCCTCCCCGGATACGCAGTATTTT. Protein product: CASSPRVASPDTQYF.

The J gene is TRBJ2-7, the V gene TRBV4-2; D possibly corresponds to TRBD1 (6 bases). CDR3 size: 13 residues. V was cut by 0 bases and J by 6 bases, with 9 bases left in between. From germline, CDR1 is LGHNA and CDR2 YNFKEQ. Here the CDR3 reads CASSQDVGAEQYF. The DNA of the CDR3 is TGTGCCAGCAGCCAAGATGTGGGGGCCGAGCAGTACTTC.

This chain links TRBV11-2 with TRBJ2-6; 8 bases map to TRBD1. CDR1 is SGHAT, CDR2 FQNNGV, per germline. V lost 5 bases and J lost 2; bases outside the gene matches: 11. This CDR3 contains 18 residues. The CDR3 is CASSTADREGTGANVLTF. CDR3 bases: TGTGCCAGCAGCACCGCGGACAGGGAAGGGACTGGGGCCAACGTCCTGACTTTC.

This rearrangement joins TRBV4-1 to TRBJ2-2, with D perhaps matching TRBD1 (6 bases). Between the trimmed V and J ends, which lost 0 bases and 4 bases, there was a span of 15 bases. In germline, CDR1 is MGHRA, CDR2 YSYEKL. This CDR3 has 17 amino acids. CDR3 loop: CASSQDPPGVGTGELFF. CDR3 nucleotides: TGCGCCAGCAGCCAAGACCCCCCAGGGGTCGGCACCGGGGAGCTGTTTTTT.

The chain combines TRBV28 with TRBJ2-3, with TRBD2 matching over 7 bases. J gave up 2 bases and V 4 bases, and 9 bases lay outside the gene matches. Germline CDR1 reads MDHEN; CDR2 reads SYDVKM. The CDR3 spans 16 residues. CDR3 in DNA: TGTGCCAGCAGTTCGGCCGGGGAGGGTCCCACAGATACGCAGTATTTT. As protein: CASSSAGEGPTDTQYF.

The CDR3 region is CASSGQDSSYEQYF. The CDR3 nucleotides read TGTGCCAGCAGCGGTCAGGATAGCTCCTACGAGCAGTACTTC. The genes are TRBV9 and TRBJ2-7, with D hard to call. Between the trimmed V and J ends, which lost 3 bases and 0 bases, there was a span of 10 bases. The germline V gene encodes CDR1 SGDLS and CDR2 YYNGEE. CDR3 length: 14 residues.

The chain couples TRBV6-5 to TRBJ2-3; D might be TRBD2 (5 bases). The CDR3 runs 14 residues. The germline CDR1 and CDR2 sequences are MNHEY and SVGAGI. V shed 5 bases and J shed 2 bases, with 11 bases lying between them. The CDR3 DNA follows: TGTGCCAGCAGTACCACACTAGACACAGATACGCAGTATTTT. Amino acid sequence: CASSTTLDTDTQYF.

Here the CDR3 reads CASSRWIGGAVGHSTEAFF. The DNA of the CDR3 is TGTGCCAGTAGTAGGTGGATCGGGGGGGCTGTGGGTCATAGTACTGAAGCTTTCTTT. The V gene is TRBV19, the J gene TRBJ1-1; perhaps TRBD1 as D (6 bases). V dropped 4 bases and J dropped 5 bases, with 29 bases sitting between them. This CDR3 is built from 19 residues. Germline values: CDR1 LNHDA, CDR2 SQIVND (reference sequence).

The rearrangement links TRBV10-2 to TRBJ2-7, with 11 bases that match TRBD2. Germline V CDR1 and CDR2: WSHSY, SAAADI. CDR3 length: 14 residues. Trimming at V came to 6 bases and at J to 0 bases, leaving 1 base not matched to a gene. CDR3 nucleotide sequence: TGCGCCAGCAGACTAGCGGGGGCCTCCTACGAGCAGTACTTC. It encodes CASRLAGASYEQYF.

This sequence joins TRBV18 and TRBJ2-7; 9 bases map to TRBD1. V lost 4 bases, J lost 5 bases, and 9 bases stayed unmatched. CDR3 size: 15 residues. Germline V lookup: CDR1 KGHSH, CDR2 LQKENI. The CDR3, as DNA: TGTGCCAGCTCACAACAGGGGGCGGTCGGGGACGAGCAGTACTTC. Translation: CASSQQGAVGDEQYF. Filled out from reference TRBV18 and TRBJ2-7, the complete variable domain reads NAGVMQNPRHLVRRRGQEARLRCSPMKGHSHVYWYRQLPEEGLKFMVYLQKENIIDESGMPKERFSAEFPKEGPSILRIQQVVRGDSAAYFCASSQQGAVGDEQYFGPGTRLTVT.

The rearrangement joins TRBV29-1 to TRBJ2-3, with D possibly TRBD1 on 7 matching bases. This CDR3 contains 13 residues. Trimming took off 5 bases at V and 2 bases at J, with 11 bases between the two ends. Germline CDR1 SQVTM, CDR2 ANQGSEA. CDR3 DNA sequence: TGCAGCGTTCGCGGGACAGTCACAGATACGCAGTATTTT. Translated: CSVRGTVTDTQYF.